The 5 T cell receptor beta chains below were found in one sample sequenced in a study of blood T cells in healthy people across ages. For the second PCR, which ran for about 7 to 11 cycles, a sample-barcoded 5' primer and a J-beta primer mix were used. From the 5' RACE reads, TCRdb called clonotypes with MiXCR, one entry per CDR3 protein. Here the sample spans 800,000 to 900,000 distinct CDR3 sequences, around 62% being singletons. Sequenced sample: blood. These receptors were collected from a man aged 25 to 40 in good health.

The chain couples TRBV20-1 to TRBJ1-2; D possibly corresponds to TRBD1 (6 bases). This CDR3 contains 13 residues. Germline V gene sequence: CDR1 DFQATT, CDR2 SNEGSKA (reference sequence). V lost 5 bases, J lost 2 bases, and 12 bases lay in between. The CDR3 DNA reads TGCAGTGCTTCCGACAGGTCCAACTATGGCTACACCTTC. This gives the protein CSASDRSNYGYTF.

DNA for the CDR3: TGCAGTGCTAGAGATCATACTATTAACTATGGCTACACCTTC. It codes for CSARDHTINYGYTF. This chain uses TRBV20-1 with TRBJ1-2; no clear D. The germline V gene encodes CDR1 DFQATT and CDR2 SNEGSKA (reference sequence). The ends were cut back, 0 bases at V and 1 base at J, with 9 bases in the middle. The CDR3 contains 14 residues.

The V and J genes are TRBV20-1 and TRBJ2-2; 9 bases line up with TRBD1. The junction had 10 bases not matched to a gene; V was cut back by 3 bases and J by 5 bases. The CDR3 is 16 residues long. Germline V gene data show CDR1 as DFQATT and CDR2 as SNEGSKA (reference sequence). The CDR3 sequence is CSASDSGTGRTGELFF. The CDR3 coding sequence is TGCAGTGCTAGCGATTCCGGGACAGGGAGGACCGGGGAGCTGTTTTTT.

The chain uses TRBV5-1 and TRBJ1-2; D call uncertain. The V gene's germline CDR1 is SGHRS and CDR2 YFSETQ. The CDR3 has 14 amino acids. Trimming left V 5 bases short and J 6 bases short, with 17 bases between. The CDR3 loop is CASRDERGWNGYTF. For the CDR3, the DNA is TGCGCCAGCAGGGACGAGAGAGGGTGGAATGGCTACACCTTC.

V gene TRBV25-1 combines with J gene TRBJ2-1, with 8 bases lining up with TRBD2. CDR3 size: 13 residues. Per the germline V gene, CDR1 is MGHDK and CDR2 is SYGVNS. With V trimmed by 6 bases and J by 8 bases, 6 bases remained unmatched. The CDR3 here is CASRSPGGYEQFF. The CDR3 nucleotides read TGTGCCAGCAGATCCCCGGGGGGGTATGAGCAGTTCTTC.